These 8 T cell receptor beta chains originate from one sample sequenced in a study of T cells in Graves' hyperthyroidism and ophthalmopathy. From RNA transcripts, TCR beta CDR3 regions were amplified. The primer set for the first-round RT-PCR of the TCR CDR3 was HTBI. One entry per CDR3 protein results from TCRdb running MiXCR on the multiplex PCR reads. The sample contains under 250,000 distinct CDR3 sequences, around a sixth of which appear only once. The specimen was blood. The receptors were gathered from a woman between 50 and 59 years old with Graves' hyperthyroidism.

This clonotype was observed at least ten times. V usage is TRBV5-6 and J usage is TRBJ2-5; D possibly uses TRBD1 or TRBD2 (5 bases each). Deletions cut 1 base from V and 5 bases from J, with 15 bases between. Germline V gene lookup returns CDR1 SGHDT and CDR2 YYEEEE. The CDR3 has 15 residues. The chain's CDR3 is CASSLSRGIQETQYF. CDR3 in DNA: TGTGCCAGCAGCTTGAGCCGGGGCATTCAGGAGACCCAGTACTTC.

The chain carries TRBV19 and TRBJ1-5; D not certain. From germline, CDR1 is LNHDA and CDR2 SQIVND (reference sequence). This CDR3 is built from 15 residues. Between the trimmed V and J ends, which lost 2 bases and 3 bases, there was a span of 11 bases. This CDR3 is CASSINGQDNQPQHF. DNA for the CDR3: TGTGCCAGTAGTATAAATGGCCAGGACAATCAGCCCCAGCATTTT.

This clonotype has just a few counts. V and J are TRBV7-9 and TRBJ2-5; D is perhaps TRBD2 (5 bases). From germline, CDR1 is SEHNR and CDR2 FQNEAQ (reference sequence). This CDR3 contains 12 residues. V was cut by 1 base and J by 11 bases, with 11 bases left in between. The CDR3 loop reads CASSLGPDYQYF. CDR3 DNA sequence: TGTGCCAGCAGCTTAGGGCCCGACTATCAGTACTTC. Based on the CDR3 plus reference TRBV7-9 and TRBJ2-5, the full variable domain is DTGVSQNPRHKITKRGQNVTFRCDPISEHNRLYWYRQTLGQGPEFLTYFQNEAQLEKSRLLSDRFSAERPKGSFSTLEIQRTEQGDSAMYLCASSLGPDYQYFGPGTRLLVL.

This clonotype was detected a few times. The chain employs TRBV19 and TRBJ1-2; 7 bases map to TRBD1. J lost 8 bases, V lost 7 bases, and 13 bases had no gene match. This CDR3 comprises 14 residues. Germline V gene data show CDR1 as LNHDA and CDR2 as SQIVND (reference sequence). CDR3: CASKISDRVDGYTF. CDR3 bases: TGTGCCAGTAAAATCTCCGACAGGGTGGACGGCTACACCTTC.

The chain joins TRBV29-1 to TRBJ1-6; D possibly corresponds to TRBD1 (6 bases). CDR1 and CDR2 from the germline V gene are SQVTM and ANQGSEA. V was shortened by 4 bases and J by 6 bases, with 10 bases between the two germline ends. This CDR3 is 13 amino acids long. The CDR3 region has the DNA TGCAGCGTTGGGACAGATTTTAATTCACCCCTCCACTTT. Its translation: CSVGTDFNSPLHF.

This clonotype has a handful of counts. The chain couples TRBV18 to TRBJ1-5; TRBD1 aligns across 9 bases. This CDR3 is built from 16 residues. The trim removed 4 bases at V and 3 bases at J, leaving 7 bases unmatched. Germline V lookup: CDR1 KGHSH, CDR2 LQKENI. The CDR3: CASSLVWDRDNQPQHF. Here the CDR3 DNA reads TGTGCCAGCTCACTGGTATGGGACAGGGACAATCAGCCCCAGCATTTT.

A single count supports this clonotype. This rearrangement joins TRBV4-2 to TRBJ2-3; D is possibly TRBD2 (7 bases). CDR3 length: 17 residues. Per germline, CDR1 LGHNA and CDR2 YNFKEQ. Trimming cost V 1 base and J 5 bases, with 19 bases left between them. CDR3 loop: CASSQVRGGAGRDTQYF. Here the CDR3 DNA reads TGTGCCAGCAGCCAAGTAAGAGGGGGGGCAGGAAGAGATACGCAGTATTTT.

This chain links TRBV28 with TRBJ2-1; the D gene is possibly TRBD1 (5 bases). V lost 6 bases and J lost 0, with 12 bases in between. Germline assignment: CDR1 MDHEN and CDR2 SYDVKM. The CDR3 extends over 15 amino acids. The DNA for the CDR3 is TGTGCCAGCAGCCCAGGCAGGGTCTCCTACAATGAGCAGTTCTTC. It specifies CASSPGRVSYNEQFF. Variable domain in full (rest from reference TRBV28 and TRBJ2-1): DVKVTQSSRYLVKRTGEKVFLECVQDMDHENMFWYRQDPGLGLRLIYFSYDVKMKEKGDIPEGYSVSREKKERFSLILESASTNQTSMYLCASSPGRVSYNEQFFGPGTRLTVL.